These 13 T cell receptor beta chains originate from one sample sequenced in a study of read filtering for tumor transcriptome and immune sequencing. From roughly 390 ng of RNA, a library with molecular barcoded alpha/delta and beta/gamma adaptors was made. TCRdb re-derived calls from the reads in MiXCR, one entry per CDR3 protein. The data hold about 86,000 distinct CDR3 sequences, with more than 9% observed a single time. The sequencing input was a population of CD138-negative cells sorted from bone marrow. These receptors were collected from a donor at least 40 years old with multiple myeloma.

Of note for this clonotype: A single base separates this from a much larger clone, so it may be a read error. The CDR3 here is CASRRTGGNGQYF. The CDR3 DNA follows: TGTGCCAGCAGACGGACAGGGGGAAACGGGCAGTACTTC. The chain employs TRBV6-1 and TRBJ2-7; TRBD1 matches at 10 bases. With 6 bases clipped from V and 9 bases from J, the junction kept 8 bases outside the gene matches. Germline CDR1 reads MNHNS; CDR2 reads SASEGT. This CDR3 region has 13 residues.

Many counts were recorded for this clonotype. The gene calls are TRBV6-1 and TRBJ2-1; 10 bases map to TRBD1. The CDR3 has 14 residues. Trimming cost V 6 bases and J 6 bases; bases outside gene matches: 5. In germline, CDR1 is MNHNS, CDR2 SASEGT. For the CDR3, the DNA is TGTGCCAGCAGGAGGGACAGGGGTGGCAATGAGCAGTTCTTC. It codes for CASRRDRGGNEQFF.

Of note for this clonotype: The CDR3 end shows no conserved phenylalanine or tryptophan, and so a read error is likely. This rearrangement joins TRBV3-1 to TRBJ1-2; D is unclear. The germline V and J ends were trimmed by 4 bases and 0 bases, with 9 bases remaining between them. This CDR3 spans 14 amino acids. Germline CDR1 LGHDT, CDR2 YNNKEL (reference sequence). The CDR3 coding sequence is TGTGCCAGCAGCCTCACCGAGACTAACTATGGCTACACCCTC. Translating it yields CASSLTETNYGYTL.

This clonotype has more than one count but fewer than ten. Being one base from a much bigger clone, this may be a read error. The chain combines TRBV10-3 with TRBJ2-1; 7 positions match TRBD2. CDR1 ENHRY and CDR2 SYGVKD come from the germline V gene. The CDR3 has 13 residues. CDR3 sequence (DNA): TGTGCCATCGGGGACGCGGGAGACAATGGGCAGTTCTTC. It specifies CAIGDAGDNGQFF.

This clonotype showed up many times. The V gene is TRBV5-1, the J gene TRBJ2-3, with TRBD1 matching over 7 bases. CDR3 size: 14 residues. Germline lookup yields CDR1 SGHRS and CDR2 YFSETQ. V was clipped by 1 base and J by 5 bases; unmatched bases: 4. CDR3 DNA: TGCGCCAGCAGCTTGACAGGGGCCAAAGATACGCAGTATTTT. This encodes CASSLTGAKDTQYF.

This clonotype was seen more than once but under ten times. The chain combines TRBV15 with TRBJ2-3; no definite D call. V was cut by 4 bases and J by 6 bases, with 8 bases left in between. Germline-derived CDR1 and CDR2 are LNHNV and YYDKDF (reference sequence). The CDR3 spans 12 residues. The CDR3 DNA follows: TGTGCCACCAGCATCCGGGCCGATACGCAGTATTTT. Its protein is CATSIRADTQYF. The whole variable domain, filled in from reference TRBV15 and TRBJ2-3, reads DAMVIQNPRYQVTQFGKPVTLSCSQTLNHNVMYWYQQKSSQAPKLLFHYYDKDFNNEADTPDNFQSRRPNTSFCFLDIRSPGLGDTAMYLCATSIRADTQYFGPGTRLTVL.

As concerns this clonotype: Sequence at one end of the junction differs from germline and may be a read error. The chain recombines TRBV19 with TRBJ2-1, with TRBD2 as a possible D gene (6 bases). The CDR3 loop spans 16 amino acids. CDR1 is LNHDA and CDR2 is SQIVND in the germline V gene (reference sequence). The DNA of the CDR3 is TGTGCCAGTACCTCCCTTGGGGGGAGCTCCTACAATGGGCAGTTCTTC. It translates to CASTSLGGSSYNGQFF. The entire variable domain, with the rest obtained from reference TRBV19 and TRBJ2-1, is as follows: DGGITQSPKYLFRKEGQNVTLSCEQNLNHDAMYWYRQDPGQGLRLIYYSQIVNDFQKGDIAEGYSVSREKKESFPLTVTSAQKNPTAFYLCASTSLGGSSYNGQFFGPGTRLTVL.

This clonotype was counted at least ten times. The chain joins TRBV6-6 to TRBJ1-1, with a tentative D call TRBD1 (5 bases). The germline CDR1 and CDR2 sequences are MNHNY and SVGAGI (reference sequence). With 6 bases removed from V and 6 bases from J, the gap between germline ends came to 17 bases. The CDR3 extends over 14 amino acids. CDR3 DNA: TGTGCCAGCAGCCCACGGCGGGAAGGGGCTGAAGCTTTCTTT. Amino acid sequence: CASSPRREGAEAFF.

This clonotype showed up many times. V is TRBV6-5 and J is TRBJ1-1, with D maybe TRBD1 (5 bases). Germline CDR1 and CDR2: MNHEY and SVGAGI. V was clipped by 0 bases and J by 11 bases, with 16 bases between them. This CDR3 is 14 amino acids long. The chain's CDR3 is CASSYSNSQGVAFF. The CDR3 nucleotides are TGTGCCAGCAGTTACTCGAATAGTCAGGGTGTGGCTTTCTTT.

This clonotype has more than one count but fewer than ten. A much larger clone lies one base from this, so it may be a read error. DNA of the CDR3: TGTCCCAGCAGCGCGGGACTAGCTGGCAATGAGCAGTTCTTC. Amino acids: CPSSAGLAGNEQFF. The chain couples TRBV4-2 to TRBJ2-1; 9 bases align to TRBD2. This CDR3 has 14 residues. Germline CDR1 and CDR2: LGHNA and YNFKEQ.

This clonotype showed up many times. The chain combines TRBV10-3 with TRBJ2-5; D is uncertain. Germline CDR1 ENHRY, CDR2 SYGVKD. This CDR3 region has 14 residues. The V and J ends lost 0 bases and 3 bases respectively, with 8 bases between them. Here the CDR3 reads CAISESGDEETQYF. The CDR3 nucleotides are TGTGCCATCAGTGAGTCGGGCGACGAAGAGACCCAGTACTTC.

This clonotype was recorded many times. The rearrangement uses TRBV5-1 and TRBJ2-1; D is ambiguous. In germline, CDR1 is SGHRS, CDR2 YFSETQ. The CDR3 runs to 15 residues. Trimming left V 2 bases short and J 5 bases short, with 14 bases between. The DNA of the CDR3 is TGCGCCAGCAGCTTCGGCGGCCTGAGGAACAATGAGCAGTTCTTC. It is translated as CASSFGGLRNNEQFF. Looking up the rest from reference TRBV5-1 and TRBJ2-1 gives the full variable domain: KAGVTQTPRYLIKTRGQQVTLSCSPISGHRSVSWYQQTPGQGLQFLFEYFSETQRNKGNFPGRFSGRQFSNSRSEMNVSTLELGDSALYLCASSFGGLRNNEQFFGPGTRLTVL.

Turning to this clonotype: A much larger clone lies a single base off, so this may be a read error. This sequence joins TRBV24-1 and TRBJ2-2; possibly TRBD2 for D (6 bases). Germline V lookup: CDR1 KGHDR, CDR2 SFDVKD. Trimming took off 4 bases at V and 3 bases at J, with 17 bases between the two ends. CDR3 length equals 17 residues. The CDR3 bases are TGTGCCACCAGTGACCTGGGGATTAGCGGCTACACCGGGGAGCTGTTTTTT. Its translation: CATSDLGISGYTGELFF.